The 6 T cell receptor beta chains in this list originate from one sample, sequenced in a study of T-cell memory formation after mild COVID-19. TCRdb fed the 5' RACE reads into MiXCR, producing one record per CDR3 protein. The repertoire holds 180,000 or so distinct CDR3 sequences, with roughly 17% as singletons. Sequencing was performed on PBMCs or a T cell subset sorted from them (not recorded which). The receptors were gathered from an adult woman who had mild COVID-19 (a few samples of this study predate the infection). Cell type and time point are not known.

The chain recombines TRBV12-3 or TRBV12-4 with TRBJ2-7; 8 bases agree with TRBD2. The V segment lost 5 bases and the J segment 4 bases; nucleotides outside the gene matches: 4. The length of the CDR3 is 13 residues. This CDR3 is CASSHRGGYEQYF. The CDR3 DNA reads TGTGCCAGCAGTCATCGGGGGGGATACGAGCAGTACTTC.

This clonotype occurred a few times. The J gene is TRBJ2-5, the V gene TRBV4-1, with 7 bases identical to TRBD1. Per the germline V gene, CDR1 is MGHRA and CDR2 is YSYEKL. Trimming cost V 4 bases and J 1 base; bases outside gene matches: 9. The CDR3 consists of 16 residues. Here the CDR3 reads CASSRAGTETQETQYF. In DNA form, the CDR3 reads TGCGCCAGCAGCCGAGCCGGGACAGAAACCCAAGAGACCCAGTACTTC.

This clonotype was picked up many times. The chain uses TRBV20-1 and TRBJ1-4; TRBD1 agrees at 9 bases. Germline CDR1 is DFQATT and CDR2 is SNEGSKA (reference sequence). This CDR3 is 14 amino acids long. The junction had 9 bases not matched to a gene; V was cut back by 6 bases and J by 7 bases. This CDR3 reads CSAYGTGRGEKLFF. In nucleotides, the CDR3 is TGCAGTGCCTACGGGACAGGGAGAGGTGAAAAACTGTTTTTT.

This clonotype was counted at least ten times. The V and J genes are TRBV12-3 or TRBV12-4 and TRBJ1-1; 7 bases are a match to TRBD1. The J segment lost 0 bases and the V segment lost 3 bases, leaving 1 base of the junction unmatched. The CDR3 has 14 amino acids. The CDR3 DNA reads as TGTGCCAGCAGTTTCGGGACAGTGAACACTGAAGCTTTCTTT. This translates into CASSFGTVNTEAFF.

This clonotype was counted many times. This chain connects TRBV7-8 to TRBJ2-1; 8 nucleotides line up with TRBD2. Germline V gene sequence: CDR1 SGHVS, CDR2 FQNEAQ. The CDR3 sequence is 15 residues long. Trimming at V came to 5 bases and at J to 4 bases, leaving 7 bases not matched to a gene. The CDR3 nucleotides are TGTGCCAGCAGCCCGGCCGGGACTAGGTACAATGAGCAGTTCTTC. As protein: CASSPAGTRYNEQFF.

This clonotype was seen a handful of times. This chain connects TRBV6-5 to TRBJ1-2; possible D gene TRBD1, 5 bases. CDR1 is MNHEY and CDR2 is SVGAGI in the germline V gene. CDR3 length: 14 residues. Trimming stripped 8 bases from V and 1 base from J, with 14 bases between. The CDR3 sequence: CASSSRGFNYGYTF. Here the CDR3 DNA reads TGTGCCAGCTCTTCCCGGGGGTTTAACTATGGCTACACCTTC.